This entry lists 16 T cell receptor beta chains sequenced from one sample in a study of blood T cell repertoires in COVID-19. Sequenced by immunoSEQ multiplex PCR; TCRdb stores in-frame clones only, minus some. The profile shows roughly 200,000 clones, around 85% of them singletons. The material sequenced was PBMCs or T cells enriched from blood (not recorded which). The origin of the receptors is a man in his forties who had recovered from COVID-19.

V and J are TRBV13 and TRBJ1-2; perhaps TRBD1 as D (6 bases). The CDR3 is 15 residues long. Germline CDR1 is PRHDT and CDR2 is FYEKMQ (reference sequence). V lost 0 bases and J lost 2, with 10 bases in between. This CDR3 reads CASSLGAGENYGYTF. DNA of the CDR3: TGTGCCAGCAGCTTAGGGGCAGGGGAAAACTATGGCTACACCTTC.

The V gene is TRBV12-3 or TRBV12-4, the J gene TRBJ2-5; a possible D gene is TRBD2 (6 bases). V dropped 7 bases and J dropped 7 bases, with 16 bases sitting between them. There are 13 residues in the CDR3. The CDR3 region has the DNA TGTGCCAGCACCGACGGGGGTGGGTCGACCCAGTACTTC. Translating it yields CASTDGGGSTQYF.

This chain links TRBV3-1 (or the pseudogene TRBV3-2) with TRBJ2-3; no reliable D call. V lost 2 bases to trimming and J lost 2 bases, with 5 bases between them. CDR3 length equals 13 residues. Germline V gene sequence: CDR1 LGHDT, CDR2 YNNKEL (reference sequence). The chain's CDR3 is CASSQIITDTQYF. CDR3 bases: TGTGCCAGCAGCCAAATAATCACAGATACGCAGTATTTT.

This chain uses TRBV3-1 (or the pseudogene TRBV3-2) with TRBJ1-1; weak D call: TRBD1 (6 bases). CDR3 size: 15 residues. Trimming took 5 bases from V and 0 from J, leaving 13 bases between them. The germline V gene encodes CDR1 LGHDT and CDR2 YNNKEL (reference sequence). In DNA form, the CDR3 reads TGTGCCAGCAGCTCCTTCACAGGGATGAACACTGAAGCTTTCTTT. It encodes CASSSFTGMNTEAFF.

The chain is built from TRBV5-1 and TRBJ2-1; 7 bases align to TRBD1. Germline V gives CDR1 SGHRS, CDR2 YFSETQ. V lost 9 bases to trimming and J lost 0 bases; unmatched junction nucleotides: 9. The CDR3 extends over 15 amino acids. The CDR3 region has the DNA TGCGCCACGTCCCGGGACAGAAGCTCCTACAATGAGCAGTTCTTC. Protein product: CATSRDRSSYNEQFF.

The V gene is TRBV30, the J gene TRBJ1-2, with 9 nucleotides matching TRBD1. The germline V gene has CDR1 GTSNPN and CDR2 SVGIG (reference sequence). Trimming at V came to 6 bases and at J to 7 bases, leaving 9 bases not matched to a gene. CDR3 size: 13 residues. This CDR3 is CACQPRDRVGYTF. Here the CDR3 DNA reads TGTGCCTGCCAACCCCGGGACAGGGTTGGCTACACCTTC.

The genes are TRBV18 and TRBJ1-2; weak D call: TRBD1 (5 bases). The germline gives CDR1 KGHSH, CDR2 LQKENI. V was pared by 5 bases and J by 0 bases, with 22 bases between. The length of the CDR3 is 18 residues. CDR3 DNA sequence: TGTGCCAGCTCAGTCCTGTCCCAGCAGGGAGGGTCTAACTATGGCTACACCTTC. Protein sequence: CASSVLSQQGGSNYGYTF.

A few counts support this clone. V gene TRBV28 combines with J gene TRBJ2-5, with 7 bases identical to TRBD1. Germline V CDR1 and CDR2: MDHEN, SYDVKM. The CDR3 spans 15 residues. V was pared by 9 bases and J by 1 base, with 11 bases of the junction left unmatched. The CDR3 reads CASQKGQRFQETQYF. CDR3 sequence (DNA): TGTGCCAGTCAAAAGGGACAGAGGTTCCAAGAGACCCAGTACTTC. Full variable domain (rest looked up from reference TRBV28 and TRBJ2-5): DVKVTQSSRYLVKRTGEKVFLECVQDMDHENMFWYRQDPGLGLRLIYFSYDVKMKEKGDIPEGYSVSREKKERFSLILESASTNQTSMYLCASQKGQRFQETQYFGPGTRLLVL.

V and J are TRBV18 and TRBJ1-1, with D possibly being TRBD1 (5 bases). The CDR3 spans 13 residues. Germline lookup yields CDR1 KGHSH and CDR2 LQKENI. V lost 6 bases and J 9 bases, leaving 17 bases between the germline ends. The CDR3 nucleotides are TGTGCCAGCTCGCCAAAAGGTCAGGGAAAAGCTTTCTTT. The encoded protein is CASSPKGQGKAFF.

The chain is built from TRBV27 and TRBJ2-6; D is unresolved. CDR3 length: 15 residues. V shed 2 bases and J shed 4 bases, with 9 bases lying between them. The germline V gene encodes CDR1 MNHEY and CDR2 SMNVEV (reference sequence). Here the CDR3 DNA reads TGTGCCAGCAGTTTAGGTGGGCTCGGGGCCAACGTCCTGACTTTC. It yields the protein CASSLGGLGANVLTF.

CDR3 sequence reads: CASSLADTEAFF. CDR3 coding DNA: TGCGCCAGCAGCTTGGCGGACACTGAAGCTTTCTTT. The chain has TRBV5-1 and TRBJ1-1, with D unclear. CDR3 length: 12 amino acids. CDR1 and CDR2 (germline): SGHRS, YFSETQ. V lost 0 bases and J 3 bases, leaving 3 bases between the germline ends. The full variable domain, in which reference TRBV5-1 and TRBJ1-1 provide the parts outside the CDR3, is KAGVTQTPRYLIKTRGQQVTLSCSPISGHRSVSWYQQTPGQGLQFLFEYFSETQRNKGNFPGRFSGRQFSNSRSEMNVSTLELGDSALYLCASSLADTEAFFGQGTRLTVV.

This sequence joins TRBV15 and TRBJ1-4; the match to TRBD1 covers 8 bases. The length of the CDR3 is 14 residues. V shed 3 bases, J shed 5 bases, and the junction held 2 bases outside the gene matches. CDR1 and CDR2 (germline): LNHNV, YYDKDF (reference sequence). CDR3 DNA sequence: TGTGCCACCAGCAGGGGACAGGAGAATGAAAAACTGTTTTTT. Its translation: CATSRGQENEKLFF.

The rearrangement uses TRBV25-1 and TRBJ1-2; the D gene is possibly TRBD1 (5 bases). V shed 2 bases and J shed 6 bases, with 16 bases lying between them. CDR1 is MGHDK, CDR2 SYGVNS, per germline. The CDR3 length is 15 residues. CDR3 nucleotide sequence: TGTGCCAGCAGTGAAGGGGCAGGGAAGGGGAATGGCTACACCTTC. It codes for CASSEGAGKGNGYTF.

The genes are TRBV5-1 and TRBJ1-1; TRBD1 is a possible D gene (5 bases). Germline V gene data show CDR1 as SGHRS and CDR2 as YFSETQ. CDR3 length equals 14 residues. V was trimmed by 4 bases and J by 3 bases, leaving 13 bases between them. The DNA for the CDR3 is TGCGCCAGCAGCACCGACAGTGTTTACACTGAAGCTTTCTTT. As protein: CASSTDSVYTEAFF.

The J gene is TRBJ2-6, the V gene TRBV28, with 7 positions matching TRBD1. Trimming removed 6 bases from V and 5 bases from J; junction bases left unmatched: 10. The CDR3 extends over 16 amino acids. The germline V gene has CDR1 MDHEN and CDR2 SYDVKM. The CDR3 DNA reads as TGTGCCAGCAGAGAGACAGGGATCGGGAGGGCCAACGTCCTGACTTTC. Translation: CASRETGIGRANVLTF. Filled out from reference TRBV28 and TRBJ2-6, the complete variable domain reads DVKVTQSSRYLVKRTGEKVFLECVQDMDHENMFWYRQDPGLGLRLIYFSYDVKMKEKGDIPEGYSVSREKKERFSLILESASTNQTSMYLCASRETGIGRANVLTFGAGSRLTVL.

The chain links TRBV11-3 to TRBJ1-1, with TRBD1 as a possible D gene (6 bases). V was cut by 3 bases and J by 7 bases, with 12 bases left in between. Germline V lookup: CDR1 SGHNT, CDR2 YENEEA. The CDR3 runs 13 residues. CDR3 residues: CASSLGGQNEAFF. The CDR3 DNA reads as TGTGCCAGCAGCTTGGGGGGGCAGAATGAAGCTTTCTTT.